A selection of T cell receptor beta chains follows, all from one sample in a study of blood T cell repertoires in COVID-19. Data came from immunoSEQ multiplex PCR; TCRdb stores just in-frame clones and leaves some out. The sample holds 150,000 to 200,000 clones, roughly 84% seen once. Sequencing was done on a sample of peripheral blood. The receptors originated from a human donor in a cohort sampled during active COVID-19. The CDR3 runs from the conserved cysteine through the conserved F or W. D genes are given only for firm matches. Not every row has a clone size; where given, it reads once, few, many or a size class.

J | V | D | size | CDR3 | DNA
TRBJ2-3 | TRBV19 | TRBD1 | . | CASSPWTGTTDTQYF | TGTGCCAGTAGTCCTTGGACAGGGACCACAGATACGCAGTATTTT
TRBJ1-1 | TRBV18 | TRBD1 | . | CASSPNRQGANTEAFF | TGTGCCAGCTCACCTAACCGACAGGGAGCTAACACTGAAGCTTTCTTT
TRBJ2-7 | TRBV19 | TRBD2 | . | CASSVGLAGEQYF | TGTGCCAGTAGTGTCGGACTAGCAGGCGAGCAGTACTTC
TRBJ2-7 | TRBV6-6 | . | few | CASVRTREGYEQYF | TGTGCCAGCGTCCGCACCCGGGAAGGCTACGAGCAGTACTTC
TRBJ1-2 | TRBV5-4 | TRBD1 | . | CASSFTQGALGGYTF | TGTGCCAGCAGCTTCACACAGGGGGCCCTTGGAGGCTACACCTTC
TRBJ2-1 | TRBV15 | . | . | CATSRDLGRGSYNEQFF | TGTGCCACCAGCAGAGATCTGGGGCGGGGCTCCTACAATGAGCAGTTCTTC
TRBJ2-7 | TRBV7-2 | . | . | CASSLAPGDHEQYF | TGTGCCAGCAGCTTAGCTCCGGGGGACCACGAGCAGTACTTC
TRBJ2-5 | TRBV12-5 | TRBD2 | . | CASGLVAGGWQETQYF | TGTGCTAGTGGTTTGGTAGCGGGGGGGTGGCAGGAGACCCAGTACTTC
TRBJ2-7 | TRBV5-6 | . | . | CASSLGAKASYEQYF | TGTGCCAGCAGCTTGGGGGCAAAAGCCTCGTACGAGCAGTACTTC
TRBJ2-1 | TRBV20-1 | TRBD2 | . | CSASSGRASSYNEQFF | TGCAGTGCTAGTTCCGGGAGGGCCAGCTCCTACAATGAGCAGTTCTTC
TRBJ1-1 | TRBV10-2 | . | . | CASSESAGHGTEAFF | TGCGCCAGCAGTGAGTCGGCAGGGCACGGCACTGAAGCTTTCTTT
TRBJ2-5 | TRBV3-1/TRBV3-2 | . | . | CASSPHRALQETQYF | TGTGCCAGCAGCCCACACAGGGCCCTCCAAGAGACCCAGTACTTC
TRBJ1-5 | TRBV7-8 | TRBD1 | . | CASSLGTGVVPQHF | TGTGCCAGCAGCTTAGGGACAGGGGTAGTGCCCCAGCATTTT
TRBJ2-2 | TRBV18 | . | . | CASSPKSTGLANTGELFF | TGTGCCAGCTCACCCAAAAGTACAGGTCTTGCGAACACCGGGGAGCTGTTTTTT
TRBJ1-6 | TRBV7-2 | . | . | CASSAGELLRRAYNSPLHF | TGTGCCAGCAGCGCCGGGGAGCTCCTGAGACGGGCTTATAATTCACCCCTCCACTTT
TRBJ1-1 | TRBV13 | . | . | CASSPRQVLSTEAFF | TGTGCCAGCAGCCCCCGGCAGGTACTGAGCACTGAAGCTTTCTTT
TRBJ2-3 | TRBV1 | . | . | CTCRLAGNTDTQYF | TGCACCTGCCGACTAGCGGGAAACACAGATACGCAGTATTTT
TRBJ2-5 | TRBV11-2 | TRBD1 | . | CASSWGQGVQTQYF | TGTGCCAGCAGCTGGGGACAGGGAGTGCAGACCCAGTACTTC
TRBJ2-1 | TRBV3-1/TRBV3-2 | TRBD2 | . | CATAGSSGGYNEQFF | TGTGCCACCGCTGGGAGTAGCGGGGGCTACAATGAGCAGTTCTTC
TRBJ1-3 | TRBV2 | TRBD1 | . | CASSETGGYSGNTIYF | TGTGCCAGCAGTGAAACAGGGGGCTACTCTGGAAACACCATATATTTT
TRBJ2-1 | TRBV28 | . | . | CASSLQGSSYNEQFF | TGTGCCAGCAGTCTCCAGGGGAGCTCCTACAATGAGCAGTTCTTC
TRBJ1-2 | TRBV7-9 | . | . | CASSLDRGYTLGGYTF | TGTGCCAGCAGCTTAGATAGAGGGTACACCCTCGGTGGCTACACCTTC
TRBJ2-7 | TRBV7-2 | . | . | CASSLDSQPDEQYF | TGTGCCAGCAGCTTAGACAGCCAGCCCGACGAGCAGTACTTC
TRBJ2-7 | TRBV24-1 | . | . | CATRAGISYEQYF | TGTGCCACCAGGGCAGGGATTTCATACGAGCAGTACTTC
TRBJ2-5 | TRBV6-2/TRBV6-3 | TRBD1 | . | CASSAPGQGRETQYF | TGTGCCAGCAGCGCACCGGGACAGGGGCGCGAGACCCAGTACTTC
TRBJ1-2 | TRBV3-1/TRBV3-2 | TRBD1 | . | CASSQDFRTGIYGYTF | TGTGCCAGCAGCCAAGATTTCAGGACAGGGATCTATGGCTACACCTTC
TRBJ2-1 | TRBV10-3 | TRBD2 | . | CAISERLAGGRDEQFF | TGTGCCATCAGTGAGAGACTAGCGGGAGGGCGAGATGAGCAGTTCTTC
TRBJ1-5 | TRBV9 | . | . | CASSPNVGGNQPQHF | TGTGCCAGCAGCCCTAATGTAGGGGGCAATCAGCCCCAGCATTTT
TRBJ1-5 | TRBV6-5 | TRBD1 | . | CASRRTGYNQPQHF | TGTGCCAGCAGAAGGACAGGGTACAATCAGCCCCAGCATTTT
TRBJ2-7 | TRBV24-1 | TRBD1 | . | CATSESGTGYEQYF | TGTGCCACCAGTGAGTCCGGGACAGGTTACGAGCAGTACTTC
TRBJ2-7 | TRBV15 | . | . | CATSRDPGEQYF | TGTGCCACCAGCAGAGATCCCGGCGAGCAGTACTTC
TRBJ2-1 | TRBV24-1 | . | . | CATSAADYHNEQFF | TGTGCCACCAGTGCCGCGGACTACCACAATGAGCAGTTCTTC
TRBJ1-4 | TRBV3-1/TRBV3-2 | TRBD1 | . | CASSQGDRGGTEKLFF | TGTGCCAGCAGCCAAGGGGACAGGGGGGGAACTGAAAAACTGTTTTTT
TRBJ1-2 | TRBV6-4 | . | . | CASSDSMGRSGGYTF | TGTGCCAGCAGTGACTCCATGGGGCGCTCAGGTGGCTACACCTTC
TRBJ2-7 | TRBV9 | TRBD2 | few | CASSVGEGMLYEQYF | TGTGCCAGCAGCGTAGGGGAGGGAATGCTCTACGAGCAGTACTTC
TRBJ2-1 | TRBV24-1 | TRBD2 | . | CATSEASGSRYNEQFF | TGTGCCACCAGTGAAGCTAGCGGGAGCCGTTACAATGAGCAGTTCTTC
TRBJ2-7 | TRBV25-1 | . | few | CASRNSGEQYF | TGTGCCAGCAGAAACAGTGGCGAGCAGTACTTC
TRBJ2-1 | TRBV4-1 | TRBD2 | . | CASSQAGGIYNEQFF | TGCGCCAGCAGCCAAGCGGGAGGGATCTACAATGAGCAGTTCTTC
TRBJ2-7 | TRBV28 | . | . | CASSSSSYEQYF | TGTGCCAGCAGCTCCAGCTCCTACGAGCAGTACTTC
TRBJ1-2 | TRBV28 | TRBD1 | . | CASSPRSQGGGYTF | TGTGCCAGCAGTCCTCGCTCCCAGGGGGGAGGCTACACCTTC
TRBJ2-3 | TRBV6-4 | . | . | CASSDVWGTSTDTQYF | TGTGCCAGCAGTGACGTGTGGGGCACTAGCACAGATACGCAGTATTTT
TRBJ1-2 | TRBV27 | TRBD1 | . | CASSLPDRGGYTF | TGTGCCAGCAGTTTACCCGACAGGGGTGGCTACACCTTC
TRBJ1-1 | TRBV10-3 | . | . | CAISEPGNTEAFF | TGTGCCATCAGTGAGCCCGGGAACACTGAAGCTTTCTTT
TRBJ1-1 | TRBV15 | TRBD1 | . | CATYRGGSVTEAFF | TGTGCCACTTACAGGGGGGGCTCTGTCACTGAAGCTTTCTTT
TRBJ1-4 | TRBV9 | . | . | CASSVVPGEKLFF | TGTGCCAGCAGCGTAGTTCCAGGAGAAAAACTGTTTTTT
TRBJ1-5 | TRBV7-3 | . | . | CASSLNQGHPQHF | TGTGCCAGCAGCCTGAACCAGGGCCATCCCCAGCATTTT
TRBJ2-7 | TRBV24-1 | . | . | CATSDFEGRILSYEQYF | TGTGCCACCAGTGATTTCGAGGGTAGGATTCTCTCCTACGAGCAGTACTTC
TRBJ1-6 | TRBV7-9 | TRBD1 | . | CASSLVQGNSPLHF | TGTGCCAGCAGCTTAGTACAGGGGAATTCACCCCTCCACTTT
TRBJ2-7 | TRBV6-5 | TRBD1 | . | CASSPGGEQYF | TGTGCCAGCAGTCCAGGGGGCGAGCAGTACTTC
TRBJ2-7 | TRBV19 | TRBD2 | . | CASSVGTSGEQYF | TGTGCCAGTAGTGTAGGGACTAGCGGCGAGCAGTACTTC
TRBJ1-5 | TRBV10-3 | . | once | CAISRIRNLNQRGQPQHF | TGTGCCATCAGTAGAATCAGGAACTTAAACCAAAGGGGGCAGCCCCAGCATTTT
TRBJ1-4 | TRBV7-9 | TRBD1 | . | CASRPTGVGEKLFF | TGTGCCAGCAGGCCGACAGGGGTGGGGGAAAAACTGTTTTTT
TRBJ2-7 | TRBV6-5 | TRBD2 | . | CASQNSGNRYEQYF | TGTGCCAGCCAGAATAGCGGGAATCGCTACGAGCAGTACTTC
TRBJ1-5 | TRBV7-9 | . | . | CASSPITGSQPQHF | TGTGCCAGCAGCCCAATCACAGGTTCTCAGCCCCAGCATTTT
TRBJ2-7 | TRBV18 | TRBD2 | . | CASSRGSGTPYEQYF | TGTGCCAGCTCACGCGGTAGCGGGACCCCCTACGAGCAGTACTTC